The following is a T cell receptor beta chain sequence with its context. The antigen is unknown. This sample was taken from a study of CD8+ T cells in alopecia areata. Study-level background: People stayed on tofacitinib for 6 to 18 months, then stopped the drug for 6 months. The study, taken as a whole, reports: Within the top 100, expanded CD8+ clones significantly decreased with tofacitinib, as did scalp clonality. During tofacitinib treatment, many expanded lesional clones remained in scalp and blood. Compared with normal scalp, lesional scalp had higher clonality and more expanded CD8+ clones.

Extraction and reverse transcription of RNA yielded cDNA as the sequencing template. Data came from immunoSEQ multiplex PCR; TCRdb stores just in-frame clones and leaves some out. Here the sample spans approximately 160,000 clones, around 59% being singletons. Treatment specified: oral pan-JAK inhibitor, 5-10 mg twice daily. The TCR sequence derives from a human donor with alopecia areata. The source was CD4+ T cells sorted from blood, collected at week 24, from a patient treated with tofacitinib.

The CDR3 loop reads CASSFGVEDTDTQYF. In nucleotides, the CDR3 is TGCGCCAGCAGCTTCGGGGTGGAGGACACAGATACGCAGTATTTT. This rearrangement joins TRBV5-1 to TRBJ2-3; TRBD2 might be the D (5 bases). In germline, CDR1 is SGHRS, CDR2 YFSETQ. CDR3 size: 15 residues. Trimming cost V 2 bases and J 2 bases, with 12 bases left between them.